Each of the 4 T cell receptor beta chains below was sequenced from the same sample in a study of T cell responses to AZD1222 COVID-19 vaccine. The method was immunoSEQ multiplex PCR; TCRdb's version includes in-frame clones alone and lacks a portion of them. In the table there are 100,000 or so clones, around 87% of which are singletons. The sequencing used peripheral blood, collected on day 0 of AZD1222 vaccination. The receptors here all came from an adult in good health.

V gene TRBV5-1 combines with J gene TRBJ2-2, with unresolved D. V was clipped by 4 bases and J by 0 bases, with 13 bases between them. Germline CDR1 reads SGHRS; CDR2 reads YFSETQ. The CDR3 runs to 16 residues. Written as DNA, the CDR3 is TGCGCCAGCAGCCTAACTGTTGGAGCGAACACCGGGGAGCTGTTTTTT. Amino acid sequence: CASSLTVGANTGELFF.

The chain couples TRBV14 to TRBJ1-2, with D uncertain. CDR1 SGHDN and CDR2 FVKESK come from the germline V gene. The CDR3 runs to 13 residues. V was cut by 1 base and J by 8 bases, with 11 bases left in between. The chain's CDR3 is CASSQGLTGGYTF. The CDR3 coding sequence is TGTGCCAGCAGCCAAGGACTCACGGGGGGCTACACCTTC.

The chain has TRBV7-2 and TRBJ1-1; possible D gene TRBD1, 5 bases. CDR3 size: 14 residues. Germline V lookup: CDR1 SGHTA, CDR2 FQGNSA. V gave up 1 base and J gave up 6 bases, with 12 bases separating them. The CDR3 reads CASSLGAGTAEAFF. CDR3 DNA: TGTGCCAGCAGCTTAGGAGCAGGGACCGCTGAAGCTTTCTTT.

This clone was detected once. At one boundary the junction diverges from the germline segment, which might be a read error. This sequence joins TRBV28 and TRBJ2-4; D could derive from TRBD1 or TRBD2 (6 bases each). Germline assignment: CDR1 MDHEN and CDR2 SYDVKM. The CDR3 is made up of 12 amino acids. The CDR3 DNA reads as TGTGCCAGCAGTCAATTTGGGGGGCACAGGGACTTC. As protein: CASSQFGGHRDF.